A selection of T cell receptor beta chains follows, all from one sample in a study of shared clonotypes between healthy human individuals. The table came from immunoSEQ multiplex PCR; TCRdb's copy has only in-frame clones and leaves some out. The sample has approximately 740,000 clones, roughly 92% seen once. Sample: naive CD8+ T cells sorted from blood. Source of these receptors: a young man in good health. The CDR3 runs from the conserved cysteine through the conserved F or W. Fields, in order: clone size, D gene, J gene, V gene, CDR3 DNA, CDR3 protein. The D gene is left open where the match is weak. Rows give clone size only sometimes, using once, few, many, or a class for an expanded clone.

>NA|TRBD2|TRBJ2-1|TRBV27
TGTGCCAGCAGTTTCGGGACTAGCGGGAACAATGAGCAGTTCTTC
CASSFGTSGNNEQFF
>NA|NA|TRBJ2-7|TRBV13
TGTGCCAGCAGCAGTAATCTCGAGGACGAGCAGTACTTC
CASSSNLEDEQYF
>NA|NA|TRBJ2-7|TRBV12-5
TGTGCTAGTGGTTTGCCGGACCCCCCACCCGCATCCTACGAGCAGTACTTC
CASGLPDPPPASYEQYF
>NA|NA|TRBJ2-1|TRBV7-2
TGTGCCAGCAGCCCCTGGGGGGCCGGTTTCGATGAGCAGTTCTTC
CASSPWGAGFDEQFF
>NA|NA|TRBJ1-2|TRBV7-9
TGTGCCAGCAGCTACATCGGGACTCCTAACTATGGCTACACCTTC
CASSYIGTPNYGYTF
>NA|NA|TRBJ1-1|TRBV27
TGTGCCAGCAGTTTATCAGGGGGTTACACTGAAGCTTTCTTT
CASSLSGGYTEAFF
>NA|TRBD2|TRBJ2-1|TRBV19
TGTGCCAGTAGTATTGTTAGCGGGGGGAACAATGAGCAGTTCTTC
CASSIVSGGNNEQFF
>NA|TRBD1|TRBJ1-4|TRBV7-9
TGTGCCAGCAGCTTAGGGGGGACAGACGAAAAACTGTTTTTT
CASSLGGTDEKLFF
>NA|TRBD1|TRBJ2-1|TRBV5-4
TGTGCCAGCAGCGGGACAGGGGGATATGAGCAGTTCTTC
CASSGTGGYEQFF
>NA|NA|TRBJ2-7|TRBV29-1
TGCAGCGTGGAAACCACAGGGAGCTACGAGCAGTACTTC
CSVETTGSYEQYF
>NA|TRBD2|TRBJ2-5|TRBV28
TGTGCCAGCAGTTTACCCGGGACTAGCGGGGGAGAGACCCAGTACTTC
CASSLPGTSGGETQYF
>NA|NA|TRBJ2-4|TRBV25-1
TGTGCCAGCAGTGACACGCTCGAAAACATTCAGTACTTC
CASSDTLENIQYF
>NA|NA|TRBJ2-1|TRBV7-8
TGTGCCAGCAGGTACCAACAGGGCAATGAGCAGTTCTTC
CASRYQQGNEQFF
>NA|TRBD1|TRBJ1-5|TRBV27
TGTGCCAGCAGTACAGGGGGTTCGGGTCAGCCCCAGCATTTT
CASSTGGSGQPQHF
>NA|TRBD1|TRBJ2-7|TRBV11-2
TGTGCCAGCAGCTTAGATCGCCGACAGGGGGGTTACGAGCAGTACTTC
CASSLDRRQGGYEQYF
>once|NA|TRBJ2-1|TRBV9
TGTGCCAGCAGCGCCTCCTCCTACAATGAGCAGTTCTTC
CASSASSYNEQFF
>few|NA|TRBJ2-5|TRBV7-9
TGTGCCAGCAGCTTAGGTGACCACAACCCAGAGACCCAGTACTTC
CASSLGDHNPETQYF
>NA|NA|TRBJ2-1|TRBV7-9
TGTGCCAGCAGCTCCCACCAAACCTCCGCCGATTGGCAGTTCTTC
CASSSHQTSADWQFF
>NA|TRBD2|TRBJ2-5|TRBV6-5
TGTGCCACTCGTCTAGCGGGAAGCCAAGAGACCCAGTACTTC
CATRLAGSQETQYF
>NA|NA|TRBJ2-5|TRBV6-6
TGTGCCAGCAGTTACGGGCAGTTCCAAGAGACCCAGTACTTC
CASSYGQFQETQYF
>few|NA|TRBJ1-1|TRBV2
TGTGCCAGCTTCATGAACACTGAAGCTTTCTTT
CASFMNTEAFF
>NA|TRBD2|TRBJ2-7|TRBV5-4
TGTGCCAGCAGCTTGCTAGCGGGAGCGAGGAACGAGCAGTACTTC
CASSLLAGARNEQYF
>NA|TRBD2|TRBJ2-1|TRBV5-1
TGCGCCAGCAGCTTGAGACTAGCGGGAGAAAATGAGCAGTTCTTC
CASSLRLAGENEQFF
>NA|TRBD2|TRBJ2-7|TRBV4-1
TGCGCCAGCAGCCAAGACCGAGCGGGAGGGGAGCAGTACTTC
CASSQDRAGGEQYF
>NA|NA|TRBJ2-2|TRBV9
TGTGCCAGCAGCCCCAGGGGGCGGGAGGGGAACACCGGGGAGCTGTTTTTT
CASSPRGREGNTGELFF
>NA|NA|TRBJ1-5|TRBV18
TGTGCCAGCTCACCAAAGGGACCTGGCGGGGGGGATCAGCCCCAGCATTTT
CASSPKGPGGGDQPQHF
>NA|NA|TRBJ2-3|TRBV5-6
TGTGCCAGCAGCTGGTGGGAGGGGGGCTTAACCTTCACAGATACGCAGTATTTT
CASSWWEGGLTFTDTQYF
>NA|NA|TRBJ2-2|TRBV4-2
TGTGCCAGCAGCCAAGACGTGCCCTCCGTCGGGACCGGGGAGCTGTTTTTT
CASSQDVPSVGTGELFF